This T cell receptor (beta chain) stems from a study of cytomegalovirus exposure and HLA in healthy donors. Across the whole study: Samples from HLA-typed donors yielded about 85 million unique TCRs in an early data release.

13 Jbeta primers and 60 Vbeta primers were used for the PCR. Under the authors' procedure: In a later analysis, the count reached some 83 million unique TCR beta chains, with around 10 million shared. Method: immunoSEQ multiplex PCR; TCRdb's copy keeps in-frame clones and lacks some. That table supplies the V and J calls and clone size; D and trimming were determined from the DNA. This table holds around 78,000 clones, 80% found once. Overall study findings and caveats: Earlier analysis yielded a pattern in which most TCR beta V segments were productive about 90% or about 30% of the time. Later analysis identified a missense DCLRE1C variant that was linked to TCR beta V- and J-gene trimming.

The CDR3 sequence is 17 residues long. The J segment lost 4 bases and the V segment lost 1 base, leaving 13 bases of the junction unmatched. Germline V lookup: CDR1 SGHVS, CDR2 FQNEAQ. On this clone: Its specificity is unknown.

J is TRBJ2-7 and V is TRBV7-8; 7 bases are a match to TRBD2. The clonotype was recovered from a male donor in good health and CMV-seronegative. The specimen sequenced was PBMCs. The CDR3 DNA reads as TGTGCCAGCAGCTTAGGGGGGGGGAGGGTCCCCTCTTACGAGCAGTACTTC. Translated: CASSLGGGRVPSYEQYF.